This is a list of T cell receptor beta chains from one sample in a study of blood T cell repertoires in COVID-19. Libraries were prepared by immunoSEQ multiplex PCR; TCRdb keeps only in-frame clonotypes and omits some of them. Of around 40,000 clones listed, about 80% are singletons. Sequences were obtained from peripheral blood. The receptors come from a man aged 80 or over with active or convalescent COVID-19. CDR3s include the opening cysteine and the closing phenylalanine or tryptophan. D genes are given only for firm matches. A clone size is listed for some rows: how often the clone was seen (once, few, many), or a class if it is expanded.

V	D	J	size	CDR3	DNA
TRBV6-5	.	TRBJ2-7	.	CASSYSPSVTFEQYF	TGTGCCAGCAGTTACTCGCCTAGCGTAACCTTTGAGCAGTACTTC
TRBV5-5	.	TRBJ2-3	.	CASSLAPTVTTDTQYF	TGTGCCAGCAGCTTGGCCCCGACAGTCACCACAGATACGCAGTATTTT
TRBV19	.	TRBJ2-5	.	CASSRDKRQETQYF	TGTGCCAGTAGTAGGGACAAGAGGCAAGAGACCCAGTACTTC
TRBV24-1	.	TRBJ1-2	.	CATSGGGYGYTF	TGTGCCACCTCGGGGGGAGGCTATGGCTACACCTTC
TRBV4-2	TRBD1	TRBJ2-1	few	CASSQTGTVYNEQFF	TGTGCCAGCAGCCAGACCGGGACAGTTTACAATGAGCAGTTCTTC
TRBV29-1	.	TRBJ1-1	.	CSAGGLNTEAFF	TGCAGCGCCGGGGGGCTGAACACTGAAGCTTTCTTT
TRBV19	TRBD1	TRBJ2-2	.	CASSKAVQGSDTGELFF	TGTGCCAGTAGTAAGGCGGTACAGGGGAGTGACACCGGGGAGCTGTTTTTT
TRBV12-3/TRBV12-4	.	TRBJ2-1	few	CAIREANEQFF	TGTGCCATCAGGGAGGCCAATGAGCAGTTCTTC
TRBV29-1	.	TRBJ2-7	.	CSGTGTLNNEQYF	TGCAGCGGCACAGGGACGTTAAACAACGAGCAGTACTTC
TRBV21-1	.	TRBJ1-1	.	CASSKQTGTGLCTTEAFF	TGTGCCAGCAGCAAACAAACCGGGACAGGGCTTTGTACCACTGAAGCTTTCTTT
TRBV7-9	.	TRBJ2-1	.	CASSFPDRGNEQFF	TGTGCCAGCAGCTTCCCGGACAGAGGAAATGAGCAGTTCTTC
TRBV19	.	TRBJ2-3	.	CASSIGQGGGYTDTQYF	TGTGCCAGTAGTATCGGCCAGGGAGGAGGGTACACAGATACGCAGTATTTT
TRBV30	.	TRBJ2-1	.	CAGGGSNEQFF	TGTGCCGGGGGGGGCTCAAATGAGCAGTTCTTC
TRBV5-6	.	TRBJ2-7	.	CASSLEGDTYEQYF	TGTGCCAGCAGCTTGGAGGGGGACACCTACGAGCAGTACTTC
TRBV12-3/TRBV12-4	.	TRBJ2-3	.	CASSSPPDYTQYF	TGTGCCAGCAGTTCCCCCCCAGATTATACGCAGTATTTT
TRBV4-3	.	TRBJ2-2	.	CASSRRGGTGELFF	TGCGCCAGCAGCCGCAGGGGTGGCACCGGGGAGCTGTTTTTT
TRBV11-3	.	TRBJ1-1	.	CASSPGGSNTEAFF	TGTGCCAGCAGCCCCGGGGGGTCCAACACTGAAGCTTTCTTT
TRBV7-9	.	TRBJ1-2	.	CASSATGYGYTF	TGTGCCAGCAGCGCAACAGGGTATGGCTACACCTTC
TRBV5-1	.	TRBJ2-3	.	CASSLSVTDTQYF	TGCGCCAGCAGCTTGTCCGTTACAGATACGCAGTATTTT
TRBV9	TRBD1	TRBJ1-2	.	CASSSSQGAYGYTF	TGTGCCAGCAGCTCCTCTCAGGGGGCCTATGGCTACACCTTC